This TCR beta chain was profiled in a study of blood T cell repertoires in COVID-19. Across the whole study: Acute and convalescent COVID-19 specimens originated in the United States, Italy and Spain.

Per the study methods: It was from reference gene primer amplification that nucleated cell counts were estimated. This table comes from immunoSEQ multiplex PCR, and its TCRdb copy is limited to in-frame clones, with some not included. That table gives V, J and clone size, and the DNA gave D and trimming. The sample yields 110,000 to 150,000 clones, about 80% seen once. The CDR3 spans 17 residues. CDR1 MGHRA and CDR2 YSYEKL come from the germline V gene. Trimming removed 0 bases from V and 2 bases from J; junction bases left unmatched: 4. Input material: peripheral blood. This rearrangement joins TRBV4-1 to TRBJ2-1; 10 bases agree with TRBD2. The sequence was obtained from a human donor in a cohort sampled during active COVID-19. The chain's CDR3 is CASSQDLLAGAYNEQFF. The CDR3 region has the DNA TGCGCCAGCAGCCAAGACCTGCTAGCGGGGGCCTACAATGAGCAGTTCTTC.